These 8 T cell receptor beta chains were all obtained from the same sample, sequenced in a study of cytomegalovirus exposure and HLA in healthy donors. Primers: 60 Vbeta forward and 13 Jbeta reverse. The table came from immunoSEQ multiplex PCR; TCRdb's copy has only in-frame clones and leaves some out. There are more than 150,000 clones in the sample; roughly four fifths occur only once, and around 2% lies in the top ten. The material sequenced was PBMCs. The source of these receptors is a woman between 18 and 29 years old in good health and CMV-seropositive.

The chain uses TRBV4-1 and TRBJ1-2; D perhaps matches TRBD1 (5 bases). Trimming took 1 base from V and 4 from J, leaving 7 bases between them. This CDR3 contains 13 residues. Germline loops: CDR1 MGHRA, CDR2 YSYEKL. The CDR3 nucleotides are TGCGCCAGCAGCCAAGCGACAGCCTATGGCTACACCTTC. It specifies CASSQATAYGYTF.

The rearrangement uses TRBV12-5 and TRBJ1-1; D call uncertain. The CDR3 is 14 amino acids. V was trimmed by 0 bases and J by 0 bases, leaving 5 bases between them. Looked up from germline, CDR1 is LGHNT and CDR2 is FRNRAP. The CDR3 loop is CASGLVPVNTEAFF. As DNA, the CDR3 is TGTGCTAGTGGTTTGGTCCCGGTGAACACTGAAGCTTTCTTT.

The gene calls are TRBV5-5 and TRBJ1-4; tentative D call: TRBD1 (5 bases). The CDR3 runs 13 residues. Trimming cost V 2 bases and J 6 bases, with 8 bases left between them. Germline V CDR1 and CDR2: SGHKS, YYEKEE (reference sequence). CDR3 sequence reads: CASSLPGYEKLFF. CDR3 bases: TGTGCCAGCAGCTTACCAGGGTATGAAAAACTGTTTTTT.

The rearrangement links TRBV4-1 to TRBJ1-2, with D possibly being TRBD1 (5 bases). V was shortened by 0 bases and J by 4 bases, with 12 bases between the two germline ends. The CDR3 length is 15 residues. Looked up from germline, CDR1 is MGHRA and CDR2 is YSYEKL. The DNA for the CDR3 is TGCGCCAGCAGCCAAGATACAGGCGTCAGCTATGGCTACACCTTC. Its protein is CASSQDTGVSYGYTF.

V gene TRBV27 combines with J gene TRBJ2-1, with D maybe TRBD1 (5 bases). This CDR3 is 16 amino acids long. The germline V gene encodes CDR1 MNHEY and CDR2 SMNVEV (reference sequence). V was clipped by 5 bases and J by 6 bases, with 20 bases between them. This CDR3 reads CASSTITGPQGNEQFF. The CDR3 DNA reads as TGTGCCAGCAGTACTATCACAGGCCCCCAAGGCAATGAGCAGTTCTTC.

This clone was detected only a few times. CDR3 sequence: CASSLGQLGNSPLHF. The DNA for the CDR3 is TGTGCCAGCAGCTTGGGGCAACTAGGGAATTCACCCCTCCACTTT. This sequence joins TRBV5-4 and TRBJ1-6; D is unclear. Trimming pared 0 bases from V and 7 bases from J, leaving 11 bases between. The CDR3 is 15 amino acids. CDR1 is SGHNT and CDR2 is YYREEE in the germline V gene (reference sequence).

About this clone: Different DNA sequences within this sample yield the same CDR3. V is TRBV9 and J is TRBJ2-5, with 7 bases lining up with TRBD1. The CDR3 has 14 amino acids. Germline values: CDR1 SGDLS, CDR2 YYNGEE. J lost 1 base, V lost 2 bases, and 2 bases had no gene match. This chain's CDR3 is CASSVGQLQETQYF. CDR3 nucleotides: TGTGCCAGCAGCGTGGGACAGCTCCAAGAGACCCAGTACTTC.

The chain links TRBV4-2 to TRBJ2-2; 11 nucleotides agree with TRBD2. The germline CDR1 and CDR2 sequences are LGHNA and YNFKEQ. The V gene end was trimmed by 4 bases and the J gene end by 5 bases; junction bases not matched to a gene: 9. This CDR3 comprises 17 residues. The CDR3 spells CASSRQTSGDGTGELFF. DNA of the CDR3: TGTGCCAGCAGCCGACAGACTAGCGGGGATGGTACCGGGGAGCTGTTTTTT.